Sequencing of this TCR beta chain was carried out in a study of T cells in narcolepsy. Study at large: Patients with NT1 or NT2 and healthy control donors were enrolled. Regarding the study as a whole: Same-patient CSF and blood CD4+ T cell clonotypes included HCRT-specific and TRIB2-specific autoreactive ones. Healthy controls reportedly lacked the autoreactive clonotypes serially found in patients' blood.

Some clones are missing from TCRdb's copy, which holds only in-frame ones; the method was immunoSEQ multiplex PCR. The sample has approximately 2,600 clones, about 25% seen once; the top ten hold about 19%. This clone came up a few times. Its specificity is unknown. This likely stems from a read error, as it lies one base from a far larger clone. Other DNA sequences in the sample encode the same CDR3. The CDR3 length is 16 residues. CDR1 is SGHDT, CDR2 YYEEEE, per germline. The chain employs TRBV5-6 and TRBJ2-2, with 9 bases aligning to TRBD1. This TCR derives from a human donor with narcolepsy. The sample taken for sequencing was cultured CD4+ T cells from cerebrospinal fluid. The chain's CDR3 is CASSLRGTGRTGELFF. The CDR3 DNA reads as TGCGCCAGCAGCTTGAGGGGGACAGGGAGAACCGGGGAGCTGTTTTTT.